The source of this T cell receptor beta chain is a study of blood T cell repertoires in COVID-19. Study-wide background: Some COVID-19 samples were acute and others convalescent; all came from the United States, Italy and Spain. T cells, B-cell-depleted T cells, or PBMCs supplied cDNA or gDNA.

The CDR3 consists of 16 residues. Germline V gene sequence: CDR1 MNHEY, CDR2 SVGAGI. Trimming removed 0 bases from V and 2 bases from J; junction bases left unmatched: 3. Seattle's enrolled individuals joined amid active infection and were then monitored longitudinally. Original methodology: From reference gene primer amplification, estimates of nucleated cell counts were derived. Clones were read by immunoSEQ multiplex PCR, and TCRdb kept only the in-frame ones, dropping some. V, J and clone size are taken as reported in that table, and D and trimming were inferred from the DNA itself. The sample holds 300,000 to 450,000 clones; roughly 87% are singletons and the top ten take 3% to 4.5%.

What was sequenced was peripheral blood. The clonotype was recovered from a woman aged 55-69 years with COVID-19, enrolled during active disease. This chain connects TRBV6-5 to TRBJ2-1; 8 bases line up with TRBD2. CDR3 DNA: TGTGCCAGCAGTTACTCACAACTAGCGGCCTACAATGAGCAGTTCTTC. This translates into CASSYSQLAAYNEQFF.